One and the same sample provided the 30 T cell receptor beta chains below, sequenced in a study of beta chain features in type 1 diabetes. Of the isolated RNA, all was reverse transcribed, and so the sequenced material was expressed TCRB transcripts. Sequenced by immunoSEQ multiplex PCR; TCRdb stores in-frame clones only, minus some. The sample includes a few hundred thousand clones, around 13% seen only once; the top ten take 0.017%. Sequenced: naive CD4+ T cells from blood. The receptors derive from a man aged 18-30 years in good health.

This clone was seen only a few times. This chain's CDR3 is CASSLERSSYNEQFF. DNA for the CDR3: TGTGCCAGCAGCTTGGAGCGGAGCTCCTACAATGAGCAGTTCTTC. The J gene is TRBJ2-1, the V gene TRBV5-8, with D possibly TRBD2 on 5 matching bases. This CDR3 comprises 15 residues. The V end was cut by 0 bases, the J end by 0 bases, with 7 bases between. In germline, CDR1 is SGHTS, CDR2 YDEGEE.

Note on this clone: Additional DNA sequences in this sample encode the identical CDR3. CDR3 region: CASSLGRNTEAFF. CDR3 bases: TGTGCCAGCAGCTTAGGTAGGAACACTGAAGCTTTCTTT. This chain connects TRBV7-9 to TRBJ1-1; D unclear. Germline V gives CDR1 SEHNR, CDR2 FQNEAQ (reference sequence). The V and J ends lost 1 base and 1 base respectively, with 4 bases between them. CDR3 length: 13 residues.

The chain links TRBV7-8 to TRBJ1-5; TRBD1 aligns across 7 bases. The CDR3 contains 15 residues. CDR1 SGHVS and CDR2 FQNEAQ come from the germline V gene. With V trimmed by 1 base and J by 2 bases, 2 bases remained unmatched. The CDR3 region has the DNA TGTGCCAGCAGCTTAGAGGGGGCTGGCAATCAGCCCCAGCATTTT. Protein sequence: CASSLEGAGNQPQHF.

The CDR3: CAWSLAGGGETQYF. CDR3 DNA sequence: TGTGCCTGGAGTCTAGCGGGAGGAGGTGAGACCCAGTACTTC. V is TRBV30 and J is TRBJ2-5, with 11 bases aligning to TRBD2. The CDR3 is 14 amino acids. Germline V gene sequence: CDR1 GTSNPN, CDR2 SVGIG (reference sequence). Trimming took 2 bases from V and 5 from J; bases not matched to a gene: 4.

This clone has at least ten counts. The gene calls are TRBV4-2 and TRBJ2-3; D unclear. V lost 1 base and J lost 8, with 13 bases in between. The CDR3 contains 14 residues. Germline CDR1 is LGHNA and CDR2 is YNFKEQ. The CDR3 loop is CASSQGSARLTQYF. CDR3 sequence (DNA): TGTGCCAGCAGCCAAGGCTCGGCCAGACTTACGCAGTATTTT.

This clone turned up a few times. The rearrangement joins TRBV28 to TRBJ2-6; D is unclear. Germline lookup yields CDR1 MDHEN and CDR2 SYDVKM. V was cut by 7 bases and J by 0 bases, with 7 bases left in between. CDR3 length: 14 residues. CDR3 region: CASTSFSGANVLTF. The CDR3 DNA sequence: TGTGCCAGCACATCATTCTCTGGGGCCAACGTCCTGACTTTC. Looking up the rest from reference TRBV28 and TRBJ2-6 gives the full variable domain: DVKVTQSSRYLVKRTGEKVFLECVQDMDHENMFWYRQDPGLGLRLIYFSYDVKMKEKGDIPEGYSVSREKKERFSLILESASTNQTSMYLCASTSFSGANVLTFGAGSRLTVL.

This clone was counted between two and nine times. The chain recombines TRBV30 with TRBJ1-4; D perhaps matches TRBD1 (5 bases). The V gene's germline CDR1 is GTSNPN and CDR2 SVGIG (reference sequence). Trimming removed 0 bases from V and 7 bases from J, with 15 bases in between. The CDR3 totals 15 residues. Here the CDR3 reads CAWSVQQGFGEKLFF. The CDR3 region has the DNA TGTGCCTGGAGTGTACAGCAGGGCTTCGGTGAAAAACTGTTTTTT.

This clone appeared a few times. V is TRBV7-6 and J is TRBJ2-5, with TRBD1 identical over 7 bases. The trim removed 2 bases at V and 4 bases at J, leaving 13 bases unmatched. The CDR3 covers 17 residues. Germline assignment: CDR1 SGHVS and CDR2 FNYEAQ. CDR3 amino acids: CASSLTEDRVGRETQYF. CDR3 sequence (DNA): TGTGCCAGCAGCTTAACTGAAGACAGGGTGGGAAGAGAGACCCAGTACTTC.

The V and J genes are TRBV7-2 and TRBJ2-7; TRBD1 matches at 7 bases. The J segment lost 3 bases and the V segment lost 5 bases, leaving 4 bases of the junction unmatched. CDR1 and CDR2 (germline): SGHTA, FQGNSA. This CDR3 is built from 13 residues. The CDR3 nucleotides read TGTGCCAGCAGCCCGACAGGGCGCTACGAGCAGTACTTC. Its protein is CASSPTGRYEQYF.

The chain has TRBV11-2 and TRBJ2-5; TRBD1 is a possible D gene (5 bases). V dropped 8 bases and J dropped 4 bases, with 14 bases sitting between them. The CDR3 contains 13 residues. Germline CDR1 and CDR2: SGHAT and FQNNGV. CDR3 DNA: TGTGCCAGCCGTCACAGGCATTTAGAGACCCAGTACTTC. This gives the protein CASRHRHLETQYF.

In nucleotides, the CDR3 is TGTGCCTGGAGCCTCTTCGGGGGAAGCACAGATACGCAGTATTTT. Translated, it gives CAWSLFGGSTDTQYF. V is TRBV30 and J is TRBJ2-3; D possibly corresponds to TRBD2 (6 bases). The CDR3 has 15 residues. In germline, CDR1 is GTSNPN, CDR2 SVGIG (reference sequence). Trimming removed 3 bases at V and 0 bases at J, with 13 bases between.

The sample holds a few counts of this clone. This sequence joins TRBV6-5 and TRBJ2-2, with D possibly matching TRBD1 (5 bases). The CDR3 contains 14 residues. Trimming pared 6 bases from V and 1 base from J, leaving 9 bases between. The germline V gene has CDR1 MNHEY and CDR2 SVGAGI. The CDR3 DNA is TGTGCCAGCAGCGCCGACAGGAACACCGGGGAGCTGTTTTTT. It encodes CASSADRNTGELFF.

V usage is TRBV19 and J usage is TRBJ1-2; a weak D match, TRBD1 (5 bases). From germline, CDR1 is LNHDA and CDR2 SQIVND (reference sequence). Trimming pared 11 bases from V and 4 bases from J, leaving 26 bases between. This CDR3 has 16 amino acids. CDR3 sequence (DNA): TGTGCCTCCGCAGGCAACACAGACAGAGAGCCCTATGGCTACACCTTC. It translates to CASAGNTDREPYGYTF.

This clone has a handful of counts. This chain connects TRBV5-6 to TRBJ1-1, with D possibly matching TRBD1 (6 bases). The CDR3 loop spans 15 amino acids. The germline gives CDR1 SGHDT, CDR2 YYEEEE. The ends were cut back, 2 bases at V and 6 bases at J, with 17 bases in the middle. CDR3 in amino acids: CASSFFDRPTSEAFF. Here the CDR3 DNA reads TGTGCCAGCAGCTTCTTCGACAGGCCTACGTCTGAAGCTTTCTTT.

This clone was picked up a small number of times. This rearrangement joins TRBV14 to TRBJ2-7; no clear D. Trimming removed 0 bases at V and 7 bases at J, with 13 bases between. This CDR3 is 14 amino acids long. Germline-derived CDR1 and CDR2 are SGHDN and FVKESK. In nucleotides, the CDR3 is TGTGCCAGCAGCCAAGATAACGTCGCTCGGGAGCAGTACTTC. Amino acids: CASSQDNVAREQYF.

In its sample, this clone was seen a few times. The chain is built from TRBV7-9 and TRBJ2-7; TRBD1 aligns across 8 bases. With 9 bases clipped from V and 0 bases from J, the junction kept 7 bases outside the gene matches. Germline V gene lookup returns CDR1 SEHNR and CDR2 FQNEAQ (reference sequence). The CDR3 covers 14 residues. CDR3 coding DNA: TGTGCCAGTAAAAAGGACAGGGCCTCCTACGAGCAGTACTTC. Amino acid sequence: CASKKDRASYEQYF.

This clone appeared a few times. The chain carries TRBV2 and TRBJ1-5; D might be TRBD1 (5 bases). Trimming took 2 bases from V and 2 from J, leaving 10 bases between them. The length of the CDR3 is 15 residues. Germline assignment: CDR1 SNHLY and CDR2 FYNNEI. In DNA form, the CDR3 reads TGTGCCAGCAGTGAACAGGGTGGGGGCAATCAGCCCCAGCATTTT. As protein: CASSEQGGGNQPQHF.

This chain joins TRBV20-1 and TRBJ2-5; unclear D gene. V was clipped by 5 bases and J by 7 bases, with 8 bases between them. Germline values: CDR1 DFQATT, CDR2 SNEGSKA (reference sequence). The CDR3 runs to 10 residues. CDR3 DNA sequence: TGCAGTGCTGCCGCAGGGACCCAGTACTTC. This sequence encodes CSAAAGTQYF.

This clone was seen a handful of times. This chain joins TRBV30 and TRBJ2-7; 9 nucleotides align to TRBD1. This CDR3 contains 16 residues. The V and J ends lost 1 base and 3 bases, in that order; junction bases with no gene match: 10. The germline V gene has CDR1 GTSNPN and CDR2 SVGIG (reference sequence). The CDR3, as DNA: TGTGCCTGGAGTGAAGGGCCGGGACAGGGTAACTACGAGCAGTACTTC. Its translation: CAWSEGPGQGNYEQYF.

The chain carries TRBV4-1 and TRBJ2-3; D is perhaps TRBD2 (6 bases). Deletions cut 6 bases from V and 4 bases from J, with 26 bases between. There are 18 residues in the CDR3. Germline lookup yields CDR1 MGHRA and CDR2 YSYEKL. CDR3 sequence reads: CASRDFLRPGERADTQYF. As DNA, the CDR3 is TGCGCCAGCAGAGATTTTCTTCGTCCGGGGGAGAGAGCAGATACGCAGTATTTT.

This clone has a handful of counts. CDR3 DNA: TGTGCCACCAGCAGGGGCCGGGACAGTAATAGCAATCAGCCCCAGCATTTT. Translation: CATSRGRDSNSNQPQHF. The chain is built from TRBV15 and TRBJ1-5, with 7 nucleotides matching TRBD1. V lost 3 bases and J lost 0; bases outside the gene matches: 8. The CDR3 has 17 amino acids. Germline-derived CDR1 and CDR2 are LNHNV and YYDKDF (reference sequence). Looking up the rest from reference TRBV15 and TRBJ1-5 gives the full variable domain: DAMVIQNPRYQVTQFGKPVTLSCSQTLNHNVMYWYQQKSSQAPKLLFHYYDKDFNNEADTPDNFQSRRPNTSFCFLDIRSPGLGDTAMYLCATSRGRDSNSNQPQHFGDGTRLSIL.

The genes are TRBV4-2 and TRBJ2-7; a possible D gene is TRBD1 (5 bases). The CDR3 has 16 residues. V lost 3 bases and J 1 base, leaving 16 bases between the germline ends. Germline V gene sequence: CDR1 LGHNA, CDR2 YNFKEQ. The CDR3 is CASSQGLQEISYEQYF. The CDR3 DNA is TGTGCCAGCAGCCAGGGCCTACAGGAAATTTCCTACGAGCAGTACTTC.

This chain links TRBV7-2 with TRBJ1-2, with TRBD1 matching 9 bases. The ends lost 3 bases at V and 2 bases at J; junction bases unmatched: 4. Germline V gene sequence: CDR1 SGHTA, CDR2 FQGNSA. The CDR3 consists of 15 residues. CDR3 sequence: CASSFRQGDNYGYTF. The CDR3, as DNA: TGTGCCAGCAGCTTTAGACAGGGGGACAACTATGGCTACACCTTC.

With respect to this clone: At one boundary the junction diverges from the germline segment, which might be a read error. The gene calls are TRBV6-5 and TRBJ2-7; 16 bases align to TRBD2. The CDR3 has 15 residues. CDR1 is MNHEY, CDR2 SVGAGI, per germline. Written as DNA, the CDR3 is TGTGCCAGCAGGGGACTAGCGGGAGGGGCGTCTCGTCAGGACTTC. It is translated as CASRGLAGGASRQDF.

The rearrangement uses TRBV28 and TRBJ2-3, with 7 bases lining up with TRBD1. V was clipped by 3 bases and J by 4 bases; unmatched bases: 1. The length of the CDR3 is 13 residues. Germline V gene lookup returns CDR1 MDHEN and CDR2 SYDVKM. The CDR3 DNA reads TGTGCCAGCAGTTTTGGGACAGCAGATACGCAGTATTTT. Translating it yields CASSFGTADTQYF.

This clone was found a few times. Here the CDR3 DNA reads TGTGCCAGCAGCTACGACTACATAAACACTGAAGCTTTCTTT. Translation: CASSYDYINTEAFF. This chain uses TRBV6-5 with TRBJ1-1; D call uncertain. V lost 6 bases, J lost 2 bases, and 13 bases lay in between. Germline CDR1 MNHEY, CDR2 SVGAGI. This CDR3 contains 14 residues.

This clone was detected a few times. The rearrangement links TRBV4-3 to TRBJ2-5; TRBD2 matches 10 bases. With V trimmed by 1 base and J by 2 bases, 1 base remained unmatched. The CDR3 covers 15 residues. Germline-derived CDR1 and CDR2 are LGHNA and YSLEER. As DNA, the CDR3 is TGCGCCAGCAGCCAAGGGGGACTAGCGCAAGAGACCCAGTACTTC. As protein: CASSQGGLAQETQYF.

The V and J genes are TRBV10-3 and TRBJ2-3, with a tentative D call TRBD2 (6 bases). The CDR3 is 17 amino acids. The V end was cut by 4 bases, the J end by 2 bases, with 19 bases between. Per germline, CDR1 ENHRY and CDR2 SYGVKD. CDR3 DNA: TGTGCCATCAGTGGTGGGAGGTTTGCGACTAACACAGATACGCAGTATTTT. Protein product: CAISGGRFATNTDTQYF.

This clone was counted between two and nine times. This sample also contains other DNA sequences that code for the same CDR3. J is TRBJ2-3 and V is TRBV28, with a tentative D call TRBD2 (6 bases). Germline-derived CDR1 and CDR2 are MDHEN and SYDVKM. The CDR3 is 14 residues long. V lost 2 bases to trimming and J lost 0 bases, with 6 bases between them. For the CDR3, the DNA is TGTGCCAGCAGTTTAGCGGGGAGCACAGATACGCAGTATTTT. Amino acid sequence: CASSLAGSTDTQYF.

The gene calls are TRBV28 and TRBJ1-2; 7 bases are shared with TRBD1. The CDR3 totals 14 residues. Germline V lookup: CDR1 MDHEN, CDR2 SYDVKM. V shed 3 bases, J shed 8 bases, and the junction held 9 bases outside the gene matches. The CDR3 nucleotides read TGTGCCAGCAGTTTCGGGACAGAGGTTTACGGCTACACCTTC. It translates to CASSFGTEVYGYTF.